This is a list of T cell receptor beta chains from one sample in a study of blood T cells in healthy people across ages. TCRdb independently ran MiXCR on the 5' RACE reads; one entry per CDR3 protein. The repertoire holds nearly 800,000 distinct CDR3 sequences, with 56% as singletons. The sample was blood. The receptor set was obtained from a man aged 35 to 55 in good health. The CDR3 runs from the conserved cysteine through the conserved F or W. Each record gives: V gene, J gene, CDR3 protein.

>TRBV12-5|TRBJ1-4
CASGPLDSFNEKLFF
>TRBV11-2|TRBJ2-5
CASSLSPREETQYF
>TRBV28|TRBJ2-7
CASSLNPAEQYF
>TRBV9|TRBJ2-3
CASSVAVNLAADTQYF
>TRBV5-8|TRBJ2-3
CASVRGVGSTDTQYF
>TRBV13|TRBJ2-7
CASSPGTFTYEQYF
>TRBV27|TRBJ1-1
CASSLLGADNTEAFF
>TRBV7-9|TRBJ1-6
CASSGGDNSPLHF
>TRBV3-1|TRBJ2-7
CASSQDASGIYEQYF
>TRBV7-9|TRBJ2-1
CASSRGTGVYNEQFF
>TRBV28|TRBJ2-1
CATTGTSGRNEQFF
>TRBV12-5|TRBJ2-1
CASGDGREQFF
>TRBV10-3|TRBJ2-3
CATAPPDTQYF
>TRBV7-9|TRBJ1-1
CASSLVGQGADEAFF
>TRBV6-5|TRBJ2-2
CASSRRAGTATGELFF
>TRBV11-3|TRBJ2-7
CASSEAGPRLEQYF
>TRBV20-1|TRBJ1-4
CTPTATNEKLFF
>TRBV12-3/TRBV12-4|TRBJ2-1
CVSRDSSYNEQFF
>TRBV10-3|TRBJ2-7
CAISESKGQGSYYEQYF
>TRBV29-1|TRBJ2-1
CSVAAGSYNEQFF
>TRBV7-2|TRBJ2-7
CASSLQAETYEQYF
>TRBV20-1|TRBJ1-4
CSAEDRSPNEKLFF
>TRBV20-1|TRBJ2-4
CSAIPSPYVKNIQYF
>TRBV2|TRBJ2-5
CASSGTRGLRTQYF
>TRBV3-1|TRBJ1-5
CASSQDAAPGDQPQHF
>TRBV15|NA
CATSRDRQGWETQYF
>TRBV2|TRBJ2-5
CASSVDRGGETQYF
>TRBV7-2|TRBJ1-1
CASSQHPQNTRRVNTEAFF
>TRBV10-3|TRBJ1-4
CAISESSGQGEKLFF
>TRBV29-1|TRBJ2-2
CSAREGGGGTGELFF
>TRBV30|TRBJ1-4
CAWSEGAQTTNEKLFF
>TRBV29-1|TRBJ1-2
CSGLSSSYGYTF
>TRBV25-1|TRBJ1-2
CASSEDIGYYGYTF
>TRBV11-1|TRBJ2-1
CASSLNRMTDNEQFF
>TRBV7-3|TRBJ2-3
CASSPYGGFADTQYF
>TRBV6-1|TRBJ2-4
CASSSTKNIQYF
>TRBV7-3|TRBJ2-1
CASSLERGDNEQFF
>TRBV12-3/TRBV12-4|TRBJ1-5
CASTLDSNQPQHF
>TRBV2|TRBJ2-4
CASSGGTASKNIQYF
>TRBV29-1|TRBJ2-1
CSVEGLWGTYNEQFF
>TRBV29-1|TRBJ2-3
CSAYQGDTQYF
>TRBV7-9|TRBJ2-5
CASSLFEGMAKSIQETQYF
>TRBV3-1|NA
CASSQGDRAWYEQYF
>TRBV27|TRBJ2-3
CASSRGTSGTDTQYF
>TRBV7-2|TRBJ1-4
CASSPDRGGGKLFF
>TRBV7-8|TRBJ2-1
CASSLVTGHNEQFF
>TRBV20-1|TRBJ2-7
CSARDPRGAGSYEQYF
>TRBV15|TRBJ2-5
CATSRGDRQQETQYF
>TRBV6-2/TRBV6-3|TRBJ2-7
CASSRLTVSYEQYF
>TRBV5-1|TRBJ1-6
CASRQREQGLANSPLHF
>TRBV25-1|TRBJ1-2
CASSERTGRNYGYTF